This T cell receptor (beta chain) came from a study of identical twins. TCRdb called the 5' RACE reads again in MiXCR, with one record for every CDR3 protein. The top ten clones hold around 0.3% of a sample with some 1,700,000 distinct CDR3 sequences, under 35% of them seen once. J was trimmed by 2 bases and V by 0 bases; bases with no gene match: 4. The CDR3 sequence is 15 residues long. CDR1 and CDR2 (germline): MGHRA, YSYEKL. There are a few counts of this clonotype. This clonotype was obtained from a newborn girl in good health. The V call is TRBV4-1, the J call TRBJ2-7; 7 bases align to TRBD1. Sequencing was done on a sample of cord blood. The CDR3 protein is CASSQDPGQAYEQYF. The DNA for the CDR3 is TGCGCCAGCAGCCAAGATCCCGGACAGGCCTACGAGCAGTACTTC.